A single sample is the source of the 7 T cell receptor beta chains below, sequenced in a study of cytomegalovirus exposure and HLA in healthy donors. Primers: 60 Vbeta forward and 13 Jbeta reverse. Here immunoSEQ multiplex PCR was the method, and the copy in TCRdb shows in-frame clones only, minus some. This table has about 260,000 clones, almost 85% appearing once. The sequenced sample consisted of PBMCs. All receptors come from a woman aged 40 to 55 in good health and CMV-seropositive.

V and J are TRBV6-1 and TRBJ2-2; tentative D call: TRBD2 (6 bases). The germline CDR1 and CDR2 sequences are MNHNS and SASEGT. The CDR3 consists of 15 residues. Trimming left V 6 bases short and J 0 bases short, with 11 bases between. The CDR3, as DNA: TGTGCCAGCAGCGCTCGGGGGACGAACACCGGGGAGCTGTTTTTT. It codes for CASSARGTNTGELFF.

This clone was counted once. This chain connects TRBV28 to TRBJ1-6; 8 bases line up with TRBD1. In germline, CDR1 is MDHEN, CDR2 SYDVKM. The ends lost 5 bases at V and 9 bases at J; junction bases unmatched: 3. CDR3 length: 13 amino acids. The DNA of the CDR3 is TGTGCCAGCAGTAGACAGGGGTCTTCACCCCTCCACTTT. It specifies CASSRQGSSPLHF. Based on the CDR3 plus reference TRBV28 and TRBJ1-6, the full variable domain is DVKVTQSSRYLVKRTGEKVFLECVQDMDHENMFWYRQDPGLGLRLIYFSYDVKMKEKGDIPEGYSVSREKKERFSLILESASTNQTSMYLCASSRQGSSPLHFGNGTRLTVT.

This chain uses TRBV19 with TRBJ2-1, with a tentative D call TRBD2 (5 bases). CDR3 length: 14 amino acids. V was clipped by 6 bases and J by 2 bases, with 11 bases between them. CDR1 and CDR2 from the germline V gene are LNHDA and SQIVND (reference sequence). CDR3 DNA sequence: TGTGCCAGTAGAGTCGGGAAGCCCTACAATGAGCAGTTCTTC. Protein product: CASRVGKPYNEQFF.

The chain uses TRBV29-1 and TRBJ2-1, with 7 bases that match TRBD2. The trim removed 4 bases at V and 0 bases at J, leaving 12 bases unmatched. Germline CDR1 reads SQVTM; CDR2 reads ANQGSEA. The CDR3 runs to 17 residues. The CDR3 DNA follows: TGCAGCGTTGGTCATCTAGCGGTCTATAGCTCCTACAATGAGCAGTTCTTC. Translating gives CSVGHLAVYSSYNEQFF.

The rearrangement uses TRBV29-1 and TRBJ2-1, with D tentatively TRBD2 (6 bases). Trimming removed 5 bases at V and 9 bases at J, with 20 bases between. This CDR3 spans 14 amino acids. Per the germline V gene, CDR1 is SQVTM and CDR2 is ANQGSEA. This chain's CDR3 is CSVSRDSGAGEQFF. DNA of the CDR3: TGCAGCGTTAGCCGGGACTCCGGTGCGGGTGAGCAGTTCTTC.

The chain joins TRBV13 to TRBJ2-5; 11 positions match TRBD1. The J call is in doubt because the DNA end fits TRBJ2-7 better. The germline V gene encodes CDR1 PRHDT and CDR2 FYEKMQ (reference sequence). CDR3 length: 14 amino acids. As DNA, the CDR3 is TGTGCCAGCAGCCAAACGGGACAGGGGGGCGAGCAGTACTTC. Its protein product is CASSQTGQGGEQYF.

The chain uses TRBV5-1 and TRBJ2-3, with TRBD1 matching over 8 bases. The CDR3 runs to 18 residues. V trimming: 1 base; J trimming: 1 base; junction bases outside the gene matches: 11. The germline gives CDR1 SGHRS, CDR2 YFSETQ. The CDR3 reads CASSLSGQAKGGTDTQYF. The CDR3, as DNA: TGCGCCAGCAGCTTGTCGGGACAGGCTAAAGGGGGCACAGATACGCAGTATTTT.